Sequencing of this T cell receptor (beta chain) was carried out in a study of OX40 agonist ivuxolimab in advanced cancers. The study's findings and limits: Dose levels from 0.1 to 3.0 mg/kg saw CD4+ and CD8+ blood T cells expand clonally by week 6.

In the case of this clone: Its target is not known.

The CDR3 runs 15 residues. Per germline, CDR1 MNHNY and CDR2 SVGAGI (reference sequence). V lost 5 bases to trimming and J lost 0 bases; unmatched junction nucleotides: 5. Data came from immunoSEQ multiplex PCR; TCRdb stores just in-frame clones and leaves some out. The sample has approximately 76,000 clones, 70% to 90% seen once. The receptor was isolated from an adult with an advanced solid tumor such as melanoma, head and neck, liver or kidney cancer. V gene TRBV6-6 combines with J gene TRBJ2-3, with TRBD2 identical over 7 bases. The sample consisted of CD4+ or CD8+ T cells sorted from blood, taken in a trial of the OX40 agonist ivuxolimab. The CDR3 is CASSDAGVSTDTQYF. CDR3 sequence (DNA): TGTGCCAGCAGTGACGCGGGGGTCAGCACAGATACGCAGTATTTT.